The clone carrying this T cell receptor (beta chain) showed up just a few times. Its antigen remains unknown. This specimen comes from a study of beta chain features in type 1 diabetes. Points from the study as a whole: For Type 1 diabetes patients, all four CD4+ subsets carried TCRB CDR3s that were moderately but significantly shorter. HLA effects on TCRB rearrangement stayed unresolved here. The study found that naive, central memory and Treg TCRB repertoires appeared more similar in patients than in healthy donors. VDJ junctions from patients with type 1 diabetes contained fewer insertions and more deletions.

V lost 3 bases, J lost 10 bases, and 21 bases lay in between. This CDR3 has 15 residues. Germline V gene sequence: CDR1 MGHRA, CDR2 YSYEKL. The investigators reverse transcribed all of the isolated RNA, so they sequenced expressed TCRB transcripts. Here immunoSEQ multiplex PCR was the method, and the copy in TCRdb shows in-frame clones only, minus some. This table has 680,000 or so clones, roughly a sixth appearing once. The TCR originated in a man aged 18 to 29 in good health. The rearrangement uses TRBV4-1 and TRBJ1-1; TRBD1 is a possible D gene (5 bases). Sequences were obtained from naive CD4+ T cells from blood. In DNA, the CDR3 is TGCGCCAGCAGCCATCTAGCAGGGTCGGCTGAGGGAGCTTTCTTT. Translated: CASSHLAGSAEGAFF.